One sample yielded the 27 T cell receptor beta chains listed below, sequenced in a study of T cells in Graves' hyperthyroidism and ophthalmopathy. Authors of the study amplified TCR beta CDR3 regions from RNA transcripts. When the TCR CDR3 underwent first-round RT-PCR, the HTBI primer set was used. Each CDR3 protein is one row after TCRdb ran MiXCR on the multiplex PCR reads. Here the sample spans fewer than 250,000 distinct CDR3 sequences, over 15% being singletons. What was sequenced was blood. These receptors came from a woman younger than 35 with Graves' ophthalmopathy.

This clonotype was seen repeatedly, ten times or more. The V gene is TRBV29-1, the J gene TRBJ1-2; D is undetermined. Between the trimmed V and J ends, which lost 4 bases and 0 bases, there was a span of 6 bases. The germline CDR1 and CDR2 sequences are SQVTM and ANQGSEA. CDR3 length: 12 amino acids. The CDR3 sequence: CSVGGANYGYTF. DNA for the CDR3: TGCAGCGTTGGGGGAGCTAACTATGGCTACACCTTC. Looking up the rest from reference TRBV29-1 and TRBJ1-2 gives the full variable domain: SAVISQKPSRDICQRGTSLTIQCQVDSQVTMMFWYRQQPGQSLTLIATANQGSEATYESGFVIDKFPISRPNLTFSTLTVSNMSPEDSSIYLCSVGGANYGYTFGSGTRLTVV.

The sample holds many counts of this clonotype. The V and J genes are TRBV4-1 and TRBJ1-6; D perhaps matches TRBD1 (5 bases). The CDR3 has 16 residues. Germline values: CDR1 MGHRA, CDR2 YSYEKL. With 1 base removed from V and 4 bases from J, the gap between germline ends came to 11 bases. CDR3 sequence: CASSQVTKGYNSPLHF. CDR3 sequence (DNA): TGCGCCAGCAGCCAAGTCACCAAGGGGTATAATTCACCCCTCCACTTT.

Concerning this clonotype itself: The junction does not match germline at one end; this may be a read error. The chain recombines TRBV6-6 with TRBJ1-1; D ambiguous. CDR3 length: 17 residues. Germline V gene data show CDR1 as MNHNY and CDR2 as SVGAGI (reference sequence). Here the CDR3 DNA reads TGTGCCAGCAGTTACTCCCAATTTACAGTAATGAACACTGAAGTTTTCTTT. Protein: CASSYSQFTVMNTEVFF.

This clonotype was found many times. CDR3 coding DNA: TGTGCCAGCAGCCCCCCGGGGACCAACTATGGCTACACCTTC. It encodes CASSPPGTNYGYTF. The chain is built from TRBV12-3 or TRBV12-4 and TRBJ1-2; D is possibly TRBD1 (5 bases). CDR3 size: 14 residues. Trimming took off 6 bases at V and 2 bases at J, with 13 bases between the two ends.

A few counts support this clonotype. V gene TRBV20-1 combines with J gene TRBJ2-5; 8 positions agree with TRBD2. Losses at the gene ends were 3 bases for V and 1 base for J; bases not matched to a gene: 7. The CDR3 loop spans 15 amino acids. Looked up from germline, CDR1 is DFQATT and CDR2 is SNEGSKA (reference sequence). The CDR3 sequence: CSASGVGRAQETQYF. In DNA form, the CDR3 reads TGCAGTGCTAGTGGGGTCGGGAGGGCCCAAGAGACCCAGTACTTC.

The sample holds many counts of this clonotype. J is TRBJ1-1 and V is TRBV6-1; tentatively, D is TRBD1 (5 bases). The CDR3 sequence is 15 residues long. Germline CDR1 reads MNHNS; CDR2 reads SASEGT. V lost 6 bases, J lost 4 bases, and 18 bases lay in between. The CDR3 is CASRSSPGGPTEAFF. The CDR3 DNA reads TGTGCCAGCAGATCCTCCCCGGGGGGTCCCACTGAAGCTTTCTTT.

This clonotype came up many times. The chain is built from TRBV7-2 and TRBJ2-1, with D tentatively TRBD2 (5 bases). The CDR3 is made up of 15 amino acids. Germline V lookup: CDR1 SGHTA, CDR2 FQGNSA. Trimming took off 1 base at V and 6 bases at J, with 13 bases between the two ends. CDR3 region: CASSLGPSGSNEQFF. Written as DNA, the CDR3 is TGTGCCAGCAGCTTAGGACCCTCGGGGTCCAATGAGCAGTTCTTC.

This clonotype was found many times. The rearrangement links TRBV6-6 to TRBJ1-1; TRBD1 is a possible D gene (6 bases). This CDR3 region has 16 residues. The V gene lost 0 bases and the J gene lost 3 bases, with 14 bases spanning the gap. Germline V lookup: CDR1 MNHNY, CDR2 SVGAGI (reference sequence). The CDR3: CASSYSTGKSYTEAFF. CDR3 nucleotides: TGTGCCAGCAGTTACTCGACAGGAAAAAGTTACACTGAAGCTTTCTTT.

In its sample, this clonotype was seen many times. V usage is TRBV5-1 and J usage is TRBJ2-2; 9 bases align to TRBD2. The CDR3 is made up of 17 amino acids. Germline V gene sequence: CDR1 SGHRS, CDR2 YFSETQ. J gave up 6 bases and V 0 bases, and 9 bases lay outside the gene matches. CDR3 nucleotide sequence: TGCGCCAGCAGCTTGGCAGTAGCGGGAGTATCGTCCGGGGAGCTGTTTTTT. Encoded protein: CASSLAVAGVSSGELFF.

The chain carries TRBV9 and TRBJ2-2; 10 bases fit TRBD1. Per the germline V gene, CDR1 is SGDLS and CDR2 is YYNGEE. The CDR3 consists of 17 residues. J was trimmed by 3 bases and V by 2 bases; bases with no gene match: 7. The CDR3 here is CASSVRQGAGDTGELFF. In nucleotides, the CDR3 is TGTGCCAGCAGCGTTAGACAGGGGGCCGGGGACACCGGGGAGCTGTTTTTT. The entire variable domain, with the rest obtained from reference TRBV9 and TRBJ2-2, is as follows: DSGVTQTPKHLITATGQRVTLRCSPRSGDLSVYWYQQSLDQGLQFLIQYYNGEERAKGNILERFSAQQFPDLHSELNLSSLELGDSALYFCASSVRQGAGDTGELFFGEGSRLTVL.

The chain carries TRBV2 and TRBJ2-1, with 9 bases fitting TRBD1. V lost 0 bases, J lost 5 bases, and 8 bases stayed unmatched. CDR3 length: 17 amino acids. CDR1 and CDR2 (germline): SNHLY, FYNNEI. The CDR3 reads CASSEAKGQGLNNEQFF. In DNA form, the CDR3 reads TGTGCCAGCAGTGAAGCTAAAGGACAGGGGTTAAACAATGAGCAGTTCTTC.

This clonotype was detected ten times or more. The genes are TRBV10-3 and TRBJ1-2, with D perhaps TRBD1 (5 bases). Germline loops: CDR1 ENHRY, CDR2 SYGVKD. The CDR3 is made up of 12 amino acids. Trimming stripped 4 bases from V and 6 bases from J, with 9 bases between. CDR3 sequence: CAISGAGNGYTF. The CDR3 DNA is TGTGCCATCAGTGGGGCAGGGAATGGCTACACCTTC.

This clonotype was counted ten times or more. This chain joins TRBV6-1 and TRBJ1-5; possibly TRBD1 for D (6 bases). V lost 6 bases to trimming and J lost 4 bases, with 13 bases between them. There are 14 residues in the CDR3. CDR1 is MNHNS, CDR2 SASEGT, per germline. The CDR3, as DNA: TGTGCCAGCAGACAGGGATTCGGGAATCAGCCCCAGCATTTT. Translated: CASRQGFGNQPQHF.

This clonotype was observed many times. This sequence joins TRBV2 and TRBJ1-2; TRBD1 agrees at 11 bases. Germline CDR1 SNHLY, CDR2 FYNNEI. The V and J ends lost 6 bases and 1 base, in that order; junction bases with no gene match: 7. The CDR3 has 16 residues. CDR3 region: CASRISGTGGNYGYTF. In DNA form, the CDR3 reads TGTGCCAGCAGGATCTCCGGGACAGGGGGTAACTATGGCTACACCTTC.

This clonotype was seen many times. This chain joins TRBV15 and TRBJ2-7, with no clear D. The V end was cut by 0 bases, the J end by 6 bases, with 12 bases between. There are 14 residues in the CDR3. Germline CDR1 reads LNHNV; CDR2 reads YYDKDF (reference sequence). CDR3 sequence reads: CATSRDLKGGEQYF. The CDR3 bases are TGTGCCACCAGCAGAGATTTAAAAGGTGGCGAGCAGTACTTC.

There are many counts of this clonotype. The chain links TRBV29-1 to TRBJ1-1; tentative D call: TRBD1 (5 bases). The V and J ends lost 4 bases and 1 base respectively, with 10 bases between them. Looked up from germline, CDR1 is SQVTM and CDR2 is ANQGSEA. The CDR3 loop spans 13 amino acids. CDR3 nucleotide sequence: TGCAGCGTTGTGCGGCAGGGGAACACTGAAGCTTTCTTT. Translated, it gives CSVVRQGNTEAFF.

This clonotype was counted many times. The CDR3 region is CASSSSLGGAGAFF. For the CDR3, the DNA is TGTGCCAGCAGTTCTAGCTTGGGGGGTGCAGGAGCTTTCTTT. This chain links TRBV12-3 or TRBV12-4 with TRBJ1-1; D may be TRBD1 (5 bases). Trimming removed 4 bases at V and 10 bases at J, with 19 bases between. The CDR3 consists of 14 residues.

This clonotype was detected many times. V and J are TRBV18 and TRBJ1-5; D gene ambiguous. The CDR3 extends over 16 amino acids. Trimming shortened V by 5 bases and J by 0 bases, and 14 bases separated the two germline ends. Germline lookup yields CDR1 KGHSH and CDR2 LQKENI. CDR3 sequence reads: CASSGLKVGSNQPQHF. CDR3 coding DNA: TGTGCCAGCTCAGGGCTGAAGGTCGGTAGCAATCAGCCCCAGCATTTT.

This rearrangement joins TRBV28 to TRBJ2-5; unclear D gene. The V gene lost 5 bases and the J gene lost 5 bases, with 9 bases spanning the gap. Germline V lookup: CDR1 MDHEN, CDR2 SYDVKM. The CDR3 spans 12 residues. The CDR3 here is CASSASGETQYF. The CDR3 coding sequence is TGTGCCAGCAGTGCTAGTGGGGAGACCCAGTACTTC.

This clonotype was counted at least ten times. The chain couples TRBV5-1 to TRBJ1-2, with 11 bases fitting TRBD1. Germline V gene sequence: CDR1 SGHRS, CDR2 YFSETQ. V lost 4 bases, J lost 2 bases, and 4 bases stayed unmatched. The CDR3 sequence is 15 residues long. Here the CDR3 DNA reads TGCGCCAGCAGCCGGGGACAGGGGGTGAACTATGGCTACACCTTC. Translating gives CASSRGQGVNYGYTF.

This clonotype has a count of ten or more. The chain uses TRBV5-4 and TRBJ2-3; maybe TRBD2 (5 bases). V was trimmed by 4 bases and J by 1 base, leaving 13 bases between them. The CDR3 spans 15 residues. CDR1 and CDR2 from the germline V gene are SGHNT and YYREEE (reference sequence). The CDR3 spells CASSLKAGGTDTQYF. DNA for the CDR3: TGTGCCAGCAGCCTCAAGGCGGGCGGCACAGATACGCAGTATTTT.

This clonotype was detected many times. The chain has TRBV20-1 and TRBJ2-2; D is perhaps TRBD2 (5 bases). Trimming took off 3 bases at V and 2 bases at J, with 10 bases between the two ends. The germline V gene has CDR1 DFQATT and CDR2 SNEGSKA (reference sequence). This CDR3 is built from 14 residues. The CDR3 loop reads CSARSGKNTGELFF. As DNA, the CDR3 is TGCAGTGCTAGGTCCGGGAAAAACACCGGGGAGCTGTTTTTT.

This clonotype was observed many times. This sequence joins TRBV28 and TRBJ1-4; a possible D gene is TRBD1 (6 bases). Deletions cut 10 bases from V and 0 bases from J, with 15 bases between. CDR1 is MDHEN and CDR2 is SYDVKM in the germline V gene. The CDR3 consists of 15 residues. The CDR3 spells CATREGDATNEKLFF. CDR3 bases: TGTGCCACCCGAGAGGGGGATGCAACTAATGAAAAACTGTTTTTT.

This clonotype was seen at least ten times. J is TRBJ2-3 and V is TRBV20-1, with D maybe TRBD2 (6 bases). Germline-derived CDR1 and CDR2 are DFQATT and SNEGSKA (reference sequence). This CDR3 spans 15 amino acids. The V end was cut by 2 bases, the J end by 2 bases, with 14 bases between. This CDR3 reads CSARLRDPPTDTQYF. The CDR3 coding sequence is TGCAGTGCTAGATTGCGGGACCCACCCACAGATACGCAGTATTTT.

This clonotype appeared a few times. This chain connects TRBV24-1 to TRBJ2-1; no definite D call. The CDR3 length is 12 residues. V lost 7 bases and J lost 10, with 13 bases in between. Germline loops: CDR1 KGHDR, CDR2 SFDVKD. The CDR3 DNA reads TGTGCCACCAGCGGCCCGTTGAACGAGCAGTTCTTC. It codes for CATSGPLNEQFF.

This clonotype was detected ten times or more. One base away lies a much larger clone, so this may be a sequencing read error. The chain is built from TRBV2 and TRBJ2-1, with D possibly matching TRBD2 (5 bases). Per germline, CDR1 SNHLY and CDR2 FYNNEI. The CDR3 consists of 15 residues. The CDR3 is CSSSARVLTYNEQFF. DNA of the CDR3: TGTTCCAGCAGTGCGAGGGTTTTGACCTACAATGAGCAGTTCTTC. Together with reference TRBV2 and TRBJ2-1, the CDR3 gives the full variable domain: EPEVTQTPSHQVTQMGQEVILRCVPISNHLYFYWYRQILGQKVEFLVSFYNNEISEKSEIFDDQFSVERPDGSNFTLKIRSTKLEDSAMYFCSSSARVLTYNEQFFGPGTRLTVL.

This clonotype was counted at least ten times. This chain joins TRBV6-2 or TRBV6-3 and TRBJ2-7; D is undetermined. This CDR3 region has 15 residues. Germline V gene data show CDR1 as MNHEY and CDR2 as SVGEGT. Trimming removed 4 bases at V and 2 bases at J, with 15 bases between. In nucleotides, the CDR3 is TGTGCCAGCAGTTCTCTCCGACGGATTGCCTACGAGCAGTACTTC. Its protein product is CASSSLRRIAYEQYF.